The rows below give T cell receptor beta chains drawn from one sample of a study of cytotoxic CD8 clonotypes in ibrutinib-treated CLL. Here immunoSEQ multiplex PCR was the method, and the copy in TCRdb shows in-frame clones only, minus some. The data show about 45,000 clones, roughly 76% seen once. Sequences were derived from PBMCs, sampled after 12 months of ibrutinib treatment. The receptors were gathered from a human donor with chronic lymphocytic leukemia. Each CDR3 is given with its conserved first and last residue. The D gene is left open where the match is weak. Expanded clones are given a class, and other clones once, few, many or no size at all.

>TRBJ2-1|TRBV7-9|TRBD2|few
TGTGCCAGCAGCCCCCTACTAGCGTACTCCTACAATGAGCAGTTCTTC
CASSPLLAYSYNEQFF
>TRBJ1-5|TRBV6-9|-|once
TGTGCCAGCAGTTACGGGAAGGACCAGCCCCAGCATTTT
CASSYGKDQPQHF
>TRBJ1-6|TRBV7-3|-|-
TGTGCCAGCAGCTTAAGTAGCAGCAATTCACCCCTCCACTTT
CASSLSSSNSPLHF
>TRBJ1-3|TRBV29-1|-|few
TGCAGCGTTGGAACCAGCCTCTCTGGAAACACCATATATTTT
CSVGTSLSGNTIYF
>TRBJ1-1|TRBV6-1|-|-
TGTGCCAGCAGTGCGCTGGATACTTCGGAAGCTTTCTTT
CASSALDTSEAFF
>TRBJ2-3|TRBV10-3|-|-
TGTGCCATCAGTGAGCCAGTACAGGGAGCGAGAACAGATACGCAGTATTTT
CAISEPVQGARTDTQYF
>TRBJ2-7|TRBV19|-|few
TGTGCCAGTAGTATGGGGCTCCCCTACGAGCAGTACTTC
CASSMGLPYEQYF
>TRBJ1-1|TRBV4-1|-|-
TGCGCCAGCAGCCAAGCCAAGGGGGTGAATACTGAAGCTTTCTTT
CASSQAKGVNTEAFF
>TRBJ2-1|TRBV7-8|TRBD2|-
TGTGCCAGCAGCCTAGCCGGACTAGGCGGCAATGAGCAGTTCTTC
CASSLAGLGGNEQFF
>TRBJ1-5|TRBV11-2|TRBD1|-
TGTGCCAGCAGCGGGACAGGGGGTCAGCCCCAGCATTTT
CASSGTGGQPQHF
>TRBJ2-7|TRBV5-3|TRBD2|-
TGTGCCAGAAGCTGCCCGGGACTAGCGGGGGGCCCCTACGAGCAGTACTTC
CARSCPGLAGGPYEQYF
>TRBJ1-1|TRBV9|TRBD1|few
TGTGCCAGCAGCTCGACGACAGGGCTTCCCACTGAAGCTTTCTTT
CASSSTTGLPTEAFF
>TRBJ1-3|TRBV6-5|-|few
TGTGCCAGCAGCCCACTTTTCTCTGGAAACACCATATATTTT
CASSPLFSGNTIYF
>TRBJ1-1|TRBV29-1|TRBD1|-
TGCAGCGTTGGGAGGGACAGCACTGAAGCTTTCTTT
CSVGRDSTEAFF
>TRBJ2-5|TRBV29-1|-|-
TGCAGCGCGTCACCCGGGGGTGAACGGGGGGAGACCCAGTACTTC
CSASPGGERGETQYF
>TRBJ1-5|TRBV28|-|-
TGTGCCAGCACCGCGGGCGGTCAGCCCCAGCATTTT
CASTAGGQPQHF
>TRBJ1-1|TRBV5-1|-|-
TGCGCCAGCAGCTTGGCGGCGCCAAACACTGAAGCTTTCTTT
CASSLAAPNTEAFF
>TRBJ2-6|TRBV6-4|-|medium-sized
TGTGCCAGCAGTGACTCGGACGGGGCCAACGTCCTGACTTTC
CASSDSDGANVLTF
>TRBJ2-5|TRBV9|TRBD1|-
TGTGCCAGCAGCGTGACAGGGCAGGGGGAGACCCAGTACTTC
CASSVTGQGETQYF
>TRBJ1-4|TRBV9|-|-
TGTGCCAGCAGCGTAGCGAGTGAAAAACTGTTTTTT
CASSVASEKLFF
>TRBJ2-1|TRBV28|-|-
TGTGCCAGCAGTTTATCAGTCTCCTACAATGAGCAGTTCTTC
CASSLSVSYNEQFF
>TRBJ2-1|TRBV6-5|TRBD2|few
TGTGCCAGCAGCTCCAGCGGGGGGCGGGGTGAGCAGTTCTTC
CASSSSGGRGEQFF
>TRBJ1-4|TRBV19|-|-
TGTGCCACTCCTCCGGACAGTCAGGAAAAACTGTTTTTT
CATPPDSQEKLFF
>TRBJ1-2|TRBV7-2|-|-
TGTGCCAGCAGCTTTTCTCAGGGAGGCTATGGCTACACCTTC
CASSFSQGGYGYTF
>TRBJ2-5|TRBV5-1|-|-
TGCGCCAGCAGCTTGGGATCCGCTTCCCAAGAGACCCAGTACTTC
CASSLGSASQETQYF
>TRBJ2-7|TRBV5-1|-|-
TGCGCCAGCAGCTTGGACGGATTCTCCTACGAGCAGTACTTC
CASSLDGFSYEQYF
>TRBJ2-2|TRBV5-4|TRBD2|-
TGTGCCAGCAGCGACCCGAAAGCGGGGGCCACCGGGGAGCTGTTTTTT
CASSDPKAGATGELFF
>TRBJ1-4|TRBV11-2|-|-
TGTGCCAGCAGACCGAGGACGGGTTATAATGAAAAACTGTTTTTT
CASRPRTGYNEKLFF
>TRBJ1-5|TRBV19|TRBD1|-
TGTGCCAGTAGTCCATACCGGGACAGGGGACCGAATCAGCCCCAGCATTTT
CASSPYRDRGPNQPQHF
>TRBJ2-7|TRBV15|TRBD2|-
TGTGCCACCAGCAAAGGTGGCGGGGGGGCTGCCTACGAGCAGTACTTC
CATSKGGGGAAYEQYF
>TRBJ2-3|TRBV2|-|-
TGTGCCAGTCCTACGGGTGGGGAGGCAGATACGCAGTATTTT
CASPTGGEADTQYF
>TRBJ1-4|TRBV15|TRBD1|few
TGTGCCACCAGCAGATCGGACAGGGGGCTTGAAAAACTGTTTTTT
CATSRSDRGLEKLFF
>TRBJ2-1|TRBV5-6|-|-
TGTGCCAGCAGCTCCGATTACTCCTACAATGAGCAGTTCTTC
CASSSDYSYNEQFF
>TRBJ1-5|TRBV9|-|-
TGTGCCAGCAGCTTACAGGGAAGTCAGCCCCAGCATTTT
CASSLQGSQPQHF
>TRBJ2-3|TRBV6-5|-|-
TGTGCCAGCAGTGGGGGCGCAGATACGCAGTATTTT
CASSGGADTQYF
>TRBJ2-7|TRBV5-1|-|-
TGCGCCAGCAGCTCCTGGGACGGCGCCTACGAGCAGTACTTC
CASSSWDGAYEQYF
>TRBJ1-1|TRBV27|-|-
TGTGCCAGCAGTTCTCCGGGACGTATGAACACTGAAGCTTTCTTT
CASSSPGRMNTEAFF
>TRBJ2-7|TRBV7-3|TRBD2|-
TGTGCCAGCAGCTTAAGAGAACTAGCGGGGGGGCTCTCCTACGAGCAGTACTTC
CASSLRELAGGLSYEQYF
>TRBJ1-6|TRBV7-9|-|-
TGTGCCAGCAGCCCACGACAGGCAGCACCCCTCCACTTT
CASSPRQAAPLHF
>TRBJ1-1|TRBV14|-|few
TGTGCCAGCAGCCATAGGTACAGCCTGAACACTGAAGCTTTCTTT
CASSHRYSLNTEAFF
>TRBJ1-2|TRBV19|-|-
TGTGCCAGTAGCCAGGGGAGGTCTAACTATGGCTACACCTTC
CASSQGRSNYGYTF